This TCR delta chain was captured in a study of gamma-delta T cells after stem cell transplantation. This clone was detected once. The V and J ends lost 4 bases and 3 bases, in that order; junction bases with no gene match: 19. The CDR3 spans 21 residues. Per the germline V gene, CDR1 is GEAIGNYY and CDR2 is EKD. TCRdb applied CATT to the RT-PCR reads for clone calling. The sample lists roughly 5,400 delta-chain clones, around a tenth occurring once. Sequenced: gamma-delta T cells. This sequence originates from a human donor. It is not recorded whose cells these are; they may come from a transplant donor. The chain has TRDV2 and TRDJ3; TRDD3 aligns across 8 bases. CDR3 sequence: CACETQSRTGGNLWDTRQMFF. The CDR3 DNA follows: TGTGCCTGTGAGACCCAAAGTAGGACTGGGGGGAATCTCTGGGACACCCGACAGATGTTTTTC.